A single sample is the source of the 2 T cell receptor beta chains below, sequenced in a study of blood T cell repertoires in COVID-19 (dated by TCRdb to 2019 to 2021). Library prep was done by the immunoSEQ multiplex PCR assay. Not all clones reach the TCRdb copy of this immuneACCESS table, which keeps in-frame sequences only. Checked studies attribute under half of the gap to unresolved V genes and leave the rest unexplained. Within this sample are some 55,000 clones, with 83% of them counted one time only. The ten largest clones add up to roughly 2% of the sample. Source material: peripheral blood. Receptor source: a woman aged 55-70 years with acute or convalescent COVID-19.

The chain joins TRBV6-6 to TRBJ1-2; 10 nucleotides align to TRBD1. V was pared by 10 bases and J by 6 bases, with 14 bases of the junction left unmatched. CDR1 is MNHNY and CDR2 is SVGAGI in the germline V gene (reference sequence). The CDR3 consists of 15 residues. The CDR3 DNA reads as TGTGCCATCGCATTTTTAGGGACAGGGGTTAATGGCTACACCTTC. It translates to CAIAFLGTGVNGYTF.

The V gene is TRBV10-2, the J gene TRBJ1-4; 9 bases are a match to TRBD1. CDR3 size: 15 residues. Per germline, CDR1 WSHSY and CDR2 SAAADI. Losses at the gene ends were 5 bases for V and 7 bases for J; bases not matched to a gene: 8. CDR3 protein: CASSLGTGSSEKLFF. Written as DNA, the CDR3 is TGCGCCAGCAGTCTGGGGACAGGGTCGAGTGAAAAACTGTTTTTT.